This entry lists 16 T cell receptor beta chains sequenced from one sample in a study of cytotoxic CD8 clonotypes in ibrutinib-treated CLL (dated by TCRdb to the early 2020s). According to the study, the label for this sample's time point signals: progressive disease on ibrutinib. Library prep was done by the immunoSEQ multiplex PCR assay. TCRdb mirrors the immuneACCESS table, restricted to in-frame sequences. Some clones are absent from its copies; in checked studies, under half trace to an unresolved V gene, and the reason for the others is unknown. A total of around 160,000 clones appear in this sample, 70% to 90% of them only once. 3% of the sample comes from the top ten. Sequenced material: PBMCs, taken at disease progression, from a patient treated with ibrutinib. The receptor set was obtained from a human donor with chronic lymphocytic leukemia.

This CDR3 is CASSQVYAGVGAYEQYF. The CDR3 DNA follows: TGCGCCAGCAGCCAGGTCTACGCGGGAGTGGGGGCCTACGAGCAGTACTTC. The V and J genes are TRBV4-1 and TRBJ2-7; 7 positions match TRBD2. Trimming at V came to 3 bases and at J to 2 bases, leaving 13 bases not matched to a gene. This CDR3 spans 17 amino acids. From germline, CDR1 is MGHRA and CDR2 YSYEKL.

V usage is TRBV28 and J usage is TRBJ1-2; tentatively, D is TRBD1 (6 bases). Between the trimmed V and J ends, which lost 7 bases and 5 bases, there was a span of 17 bases. CDR3 length: 14 amino acids. CDR1 and CDR2 from the germline V gene are MDHEN and SYDVKM. CDR3 sequence: CASTPPGVGYGYTF. The CDR3, as DNA: TGTGCCAGCACCCCCCCAGGGGTTGGATATGGCTACACCTTC.

This clone occurred once. CDR3 DNA: TGTGCCAGTAGTATGGCAGCGAGCTCTGGAAACACCATATATTTT. Protein product: CASSMAASSGNTIYF. V usage is TRBV19 and J usage is TRBJ1-3; D remains ambiguous. This CDR3 region has 15 residues. Germline V gene lookup returns CDR1 LNHDA and CDR2 SQIVND (reference sequence). Trimming took off 3 bases at V and 0 bases at J, with 9 bases between the two ends.

Written as DNA, the CDR3 is TGTGCCAGTAACCCCGGGAGAACGAATGAGCAGTTCTTC. Residues: CASNPGRTNEQFF. The gene calls are TRBV19 and TRBJ2-1; the D gene is possibly TRBD2 (6 bases). CDR1 is LNHDA and CDR2 is SQIVND in the germline V gene (reference sequence). The CDR3 length is 13 residues. Trimming cost V 7 bases and J 7 bases, with 14 bases left between them.

The chain has TRBV5-6 and TRBJ2-7; D remains ambiguous. V lost 4 bases, J lost 2 bases, and 7 bases lay in between. The CDR3 has 12 amino acids. The V gene's germline CDR1 is SGHDT and CDR2 YYEEEE. The CDR3 region is CASSAYTYEQYF. CDR3 coding DNA: TGTGCCAGCAGCGCTTACACCTACGAGCAGTACTTC.

The chain employs TRBV5-1 and TRBJ2-2, with D hard to call. This CDR3 contains 14 residues. Deletions cut 0 bases from V and 6 bases from J, with 9 bases between. The germline CDR1 and CDR2 sequences are SGHRS and YFSETQ. The CDR3 DNA is TGCGCCAGCAGCTTGGTCTCGAGCTCCGGGGAGCTGTTTTTT. Translating gives CASSLVSSSGELFF.

This chain's CDR3 is CASSVGSNEKLFF. As DNA, the CDR3 is TGCGCCAGCAGCGTGGGTTCTAATGAAAAACTGTTTTTT. The chain couples TRBV5-1 to TRBJ1-4; D uncertain. The V end lost 4 bases, the J end lost 3 bases, and 7 bases lay between the germline ends. The CDR3 totals 13 residues. CDR1 is SGHRS, CDR2 YFSETQ, per germline.

This chain connects TRBV6-1 to TRBJ2-5; 10 bases match TRBD2. V gave up 7 bases and J gave up 5 bases; unmatched junction bases: 7. CDR3 length equals 14 residues. Per germline, CDR1 MNHNS and CDR2 SASEGT. CDR3: CASNPSGRFETQYF. CDR3 nucleotide sequence: TGTGCCAGCAACCCTAGCGGGAGATTCGAGACCCAGTACTTC.

V and J are TRBV29-1 and TRBJ2-1; D not resolved. Germline loops: CDR1 SQVTM, CDR2 ANQGSEA. This CDR3 contains 9 residues. V gave up 1 base and J gave up 12 bases, with 4 bases separating them. The CDR3 region has the DNA TGCAGCGTTGAAGGTGGGCAGTTCTTC. Translating gives CSVEGGQFF.

This sequence joins TRBV15 and TRBJ2-7; 12 nucleotides agree with TRBD2. Unmatched junction bases numbered 4, after V lost 3 bases and J lost 4 bases. Germline assignment: CDR1 LNHNV and CDR2 YYDKDF (reference sequence). The CDR3 sequence is 15 residues long. The CDR3 here is CATSSPSGRAYEQYF. The CDR3 DNA is TGTGCCACCAGCAGCCCTAGCGGGAGGGCGTACGAGCAGTACTTC.

The rearrangement joins TRBV18 to TRBJ2-2; TRBD2 matches at 7 bases. Germline-derived CDR1 and CDR2 are KGHSH and LQKENI. V trimming: 2 bases; J trimming: 2 bases; junction bases outside the gene matches: 11. CDR3 length equals 18 residues. This CDR3 reads CASSPSRSAGVNTGELFF. The CDR3 DNA sequence: TGTGCCAGCTCACCATCAAGATCTGCGGGAGTCAACACCGGGGAGCTGTTTTTT.

This rearrangement joins TRBV6-6 to TRBJ2-7, with D tentatively TRBD1 (5 bases). Germline V gives CDR1 MNHNY, CDR2 SVGAGI (reference sequence). The V and J ends lost 1 base and 5 bases respectively, with 12 bases between them. The CDR3 length is 14 residues. DNA for the CDR3: TGTGCCAGCAGTTACTATCGCAGGGCGGACGAGCAGTACTTC. This translates into CASSYYRRADEQYF.

The chain uses TRBV29-1 and TRBJ2-3, with D possibly being TRBD2 (6 bases). Trimming removed 4 bases from V and 2 bases from J, with 13 bases in between. Germline values: CDR1 SQVTM, CDR2 ANQGSEA. CDR3 length equals 14 residues. CDR3 in amino acids: CSVAGGILTDTQYF. CDR3 nucleotides: TGCAGCGTTGCTGGGGGGATCCTCACAGATACGCAGTATTTT.

The rearrangement uses TRBV7-8 and TRBJ1-1; D remains unclear. The CDR3 length is 13 residues. Trimming shortened V by 1 base and J by 8 bases, and 11 bases separated the two germline ends. Germline lookup yields CDR1 SGHVS and CDR2 FQNEAQ. The CDR3 coding sequence is TGTGCCAGCAGCTTAGGTCCGCGGGTCGAAGCTTTCTTT. This gives the protein CASSLGPRVEAFF.

This chain links TRBV19 with TRBJ1-2, with D maybe TRBD1 (5 bases). Trimming removed 6 bases from V and 1 base from J, with 15 bases in between. The CDR3 totals 15 residues. CDR1 and CDR2 from the germline V gene are LNHDA and SQIVND (reference sequence). The CDR3 DNA is TGTGCCAGTAGGGACATCCTCGGGCTTAACTATGGCTACACCTTC. Translated: CASRDILGLNYGYTF.

This chain links TRBV6-6 with TRBJ1-3, with no clear D. The germline V and J ends were trimmed by 5 bases and 0 bases, with 11 bases remaining between them. The CDR3 has 15 residues. Germline CDR1 is MNHNY and CDR2 is SVGAGI (reference sequence). In DNA, the CDR3 is TGTGCCAGCAGTGCGGACTCTTACTCTGGAAACACCATATATTTT. It encodes CASSADSYSGNTIYF.